This passage covers 12 T cell receptor beta chains from one sample sequenced in a study of post-analysis software for immune sequencing data. Study-wide results and caveats: TRBV segments more frequent in patients than in controls numbered roughly 5 and included TRBV5-6, TRBV5-1 and TRBV20-1.

Which antigens these TCRs recognize remains unknown. The authors incorporated unique molecular identifiers into the TCR beta cDNA libraries. TCRdb re-called the PCR reads through MiXCR, storing one row per CDR3 protein. The sample carries under 900,000 distinct CDR3 sequences, approximately 50% recorded once. The sample consisted of blood. The receptor source for this set is a girl aged 10-17 years with multiple sclerosis.

The V and J genes are TRBV5-1 and TRBJ2-3, with 9 bases matching TRBD1. Germline CDR1 is SGHRS and CDR2 is YFSETQ. There are 17 residues in the CDR3. V shed 4 bases and J 4 bases; nucleotides not matched to a gene: 13. The CDR3 bases are TGCGCCAGCAGCGAGACCACAGGGGGCGAAGGTTCAGATACGCAGTATTTT. Translated, it gives CASSETTGGEGSDTQYF. The full variable domain, with the rest looked up from reference TRBV5-1 and TRBJ2-3, is KAGVTQTPRYLIKTRGQQVTLSCSPISGHRSVSWYQQTPGQGLQFLFEYFSETQRNKGNFPGRFSGRQFSNSRSEMNVSTLELGDSALYLCASSETTGGEGSDTQYFGPGTRLTVL.

Comments on this clonotype: A read error may account for a junction end that differs from germline. This chain joins TRBV6-2 or TRBV6-3 and TRBJ2-6; D tentatively reads TRBD1 or TRBD2 (5 bases each). This CDR3 has 14 residues. Germline V gene sequence: CDR1 MNHEY, CDR2 SVGEGT. The DNA for the CDR3 is TGCTGCCATTCTGAGGGGACTGGGGCCAACGTCCTGACTTTC. This sequence encodes CCHSEGTGANVLTF.

This CDR3 reads CASSLSLAESSYNEQFF. CDR3 sequence (DNA): TGTGCCAGCAGTCTCTCTCTAGCGGAGAGCTCCTACAATGAGCAGTTCTTC. This chain links TRBV12-3 or TRBV12-4 with TRBJ2-1; 7 positions agree with TRBD2. Trimming took 5 bases from V and 0 from J; bases not matched to a gene: 10. The CDR3 runs 17 residues.

This chain links TRBV3-1 with TRBJ2-3, with unresolved D. The germline V gene has CDR1 LGHDT and CDR2 YNNKEL (reference sequence). V shed 7 bases and J shed 1 base, with 9 bases lying between them. The CDR3 is 13 amino acids. CDR3 amino acids: CASTHTRTDTQYF. As DNA, the CDR3 is TGTGCCAGCACCCATACCCGCACAGATACGCAGTATTTT.

The chain couples TRBV5-1 to TRBJ2-4; 10 nucleotides agree with TRBD2. The last part of the DNA fits TRBJ2-7 better; the J call may be wrong. There are 16 residues in the CDR3. In germline, CDR1 is SGHRS, CDR2 YFSETQ. The CDR3 nucleotides read TGCGCCAGCAGCCCCGGCCTAGCGGGAGCGAGGAACGAGCAGTACTTC. Translating it yields CASSPGLAGARNEQYF.

This sequence joins TRBV20-1 and TRBJ2-1; D may be TRBD1 (6 bases). Germline V lookup: CDR1 DFQATT, CDR2 SNEGSKA (reference sequence). V was cut by 4 bases and J by 9 bases, with 22 bases left in between. This CDR3 comprises 15 residues. The CDR3 DNA reads as TGCAGTGCTATCTTACAGGGTAGAGGGGCCGCTGAGCAGTTCTTC. It translates to CSAILQGRGAAEQFF.

This sequence joins TRBV10-3 and TRBJ2-5, with TRBD1 matching over 9 bases. Germline CDR1 ENHRY, CDR2 SYGVKD. J was trimmed by 5 bases and V by 5 bases; bases with no gene match: 6. This CDR3 region has 14 residues. The CDR3 here is CAISRGQGRETQYF. Here the CDR3 DNA reads TGTGCCATCAGTCGAGGACAGGGGAGGGAGACCCAGTACTTC.

This sequence joins TRBV15 and TRBJ2-7; D is ambiguous. The CDR3 loop spans 13 amino acids. With 10 bases removed from V and 2 bases from J, the gap between germline ends came to 15 bases. Germline V lookup: CDR1 LNHNV, CDR2 YYDKDF (reference sequence). CDR3 sequence reads: CAIASNPAYEQYF. The CDR3 DNA reads as TGTGCCATCGCGAGTAACCCTGCCTACGAGCAGTACTTC.

This clonotype was counted only a few times. The chain combines TRBV20-1 with TRBJ1-2; D unresolved. Trimming took off 5 bases at V and 3 bases at J, with 4 bases between the two ends. In germline, CDR1 is DFQATT, CDR2 SNEGSKA (reference sequence). The CDR3 has 10 residues. The CDR3 here is CSAPYYGYTF. DNA for the CDR3: TGCAGTGCTCCCTACTATGGCTACACCTTC.

This clonotype was counted at least ten times. The rearrangement links TRBV5-1 to TRBJ2-7, with D possibly matching TRBD1 (6 bases). V dropped 3 bases and J dropped 4 bases, with 11 bases sitting between them. CDR1 is SGHRS and CDR2 is YFSETQ in the germline V gene. The CDR3 covers 13 residues. The CDR3 loop is CASSSRGSYEQYF. CDR3 in DNA: TGCGCCAGCAGCTCCAGGGGTTCGTACGAGCAGTACTTC. Using reference TRBV5-1 and TRBJ2-7 for the parts outside the CDR3, the full variable domain is KAGVTQTPRYLIKTRGQQVTLSCSPISGHRSVSWYQQTPGQGLQFLFEYFSETQRNKGNFPGRFSGRQFSNSRSEMNVSTLELGDSALYLCASSSRGSYEQYFGPGTRLTVT.

The chain employs TRBV4-1 and TRBJ2-1, with D unresolved. CDR1 is MGHRA, CDR2 YSYEKL, per germline. This CDR3 comprises 14 residues. V lost 3 bases and J lost 9, with 15 bases in between. CDR3 residues: CASSQVTYGPEQFF. The DNA of the CDR3 is TGCGCCAGCAGCCAGGTCACTTATGGGCCTGAGCAGTTCTTC.

Concerning this clonotype itself: A much larger clonotype is one base distant, so this may be a read error. CDR3 nucleotides: TGTGCCAGCAGTGTCCGGGGAGCCAAAAACATTCAGTACTTC. This gives the protein CASSVRGAKNIQYF. The rearrangement uses TRBV27 and TRBJ2-4; possibly TRBD2 for D (5 bases). V lost 5 bases and J lost 0, with 8 bases in between. The CDR3 is made up of 14 amino acids. Germline V CDR1 and CDR2: MNHEY, SMNVEV (reference sequence).